The sequence of this TCR beta chain was determined in a study of T cells and copy number aberrations in small-cell lung cancer. The length of the CDR3 is 15 residues. CDR1 is SNHLY and CDR2 is FYNNEI in the germline V gene. As to this clone: The junction departs from the called germline gene at one end, perhaps through a read error.

Some clones are missing from TCRdb's copy, which holds only in-frame ones; the method was immunoSEQ multiplex PCR. The sample holds 2,000 to 2,500 clones, about 79% seen once. The sequenced sample was normal tissue next to the tumor. This chain connects TRBV2 to TRBJ2-7, with TRBD1 identical over 10 bases. The sequence derives from a woman aged 55-70 years with small cell lung cancer. Written as DNA, the CDR3 is TGTGCCAGCAGTGAAGGACAGGGGGCCAACTACAAGCAGTACTTC. Encoded protein: CASSEGQGANYKQYF.